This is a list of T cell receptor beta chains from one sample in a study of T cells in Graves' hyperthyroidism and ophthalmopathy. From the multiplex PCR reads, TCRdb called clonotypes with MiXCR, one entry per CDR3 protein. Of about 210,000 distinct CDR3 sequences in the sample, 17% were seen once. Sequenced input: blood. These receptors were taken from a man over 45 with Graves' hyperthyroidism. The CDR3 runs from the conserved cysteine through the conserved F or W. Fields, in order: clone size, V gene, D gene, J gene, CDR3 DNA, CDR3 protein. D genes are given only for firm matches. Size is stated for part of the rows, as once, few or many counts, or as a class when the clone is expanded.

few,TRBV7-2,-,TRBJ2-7,TGTGCCAGCAGGATCTACTACGAGCAGTACTTC,CASRIYYEQYF
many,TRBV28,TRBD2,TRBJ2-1,TGTGCCAGCAGTTTTTGGGGGAGGGCCCCGAATGAGCAGTTCTTC,CASSFWGRAPNEQFF
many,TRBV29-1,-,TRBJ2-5,TGCAGCGTTACACAGGGAGCGGAGACCCAGTACTTC,CSVTQGAETQYF
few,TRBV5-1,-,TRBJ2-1,TGCGCCAGCAGCTTGAGACAGCACAATGAGCAGTTCTTC,CASSLRQHNEQFF
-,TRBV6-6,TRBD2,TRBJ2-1,TGTGCCAGCAGTTACTCGATATTAGCGGGAGGCCACTACAATGAGCAGTTCTTC,CASSYSILAGGHYNEQFF
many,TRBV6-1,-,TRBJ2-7,TGTGCCAGCAGGCAACGGGGTAAACAAGGCTACGAGCAGTACTTC,CASRQRGKQGYEQYF
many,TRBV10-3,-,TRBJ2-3,TGTGCCATCAAAGCGGAAAACACAGATACGCAGTATTTT,CAIKAENTDTQYF
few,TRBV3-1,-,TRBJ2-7,TGTGCCAGCAGCCAAGGGAACGGGGTAACGTACGAGCAGTACTTC,CASSQGNGVTYEQYF
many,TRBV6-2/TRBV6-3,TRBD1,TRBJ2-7,TGTGCCAGCGCGACGGGACAGATGTTCCAATCCTACGAGCAGTACTTC,CASATGQMFQSYEQYF
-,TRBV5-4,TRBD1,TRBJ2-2,TGTGCCAGCAGCAAGGACAGGGACGCCGGGGAGCTGTTTTTT,CASSKDRDAGELFF
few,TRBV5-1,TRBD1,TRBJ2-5,TGCGCCAGCAGCTTGGTTGGGACAGGGGAAGAGACCCAGTACTTC,CASSLVGTGEETQYF
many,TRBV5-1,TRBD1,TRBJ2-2,TGCGCCAGCAGATTCAGGGGGCCCGGGGAGCTGTTTTTT,CASRFRGPGELFF
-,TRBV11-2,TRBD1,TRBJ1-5,TGTGCCAGCAGCCGACAGGGAAGGGGCAATCAGCCCCAGCATTTT,CASSRQGRGNQPQHF
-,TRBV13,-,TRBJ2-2,TGTGCCAGCAGCTTAGCTTCAGCGACGAACACCGGGGAGCTGTTTTTT,CASSLASATNTGELFF
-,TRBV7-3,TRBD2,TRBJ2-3,TGTGCCAGCAGATCTGTGAGCGGGAGTGGAGATACGCAGTATTTT,CASRSVSGSGDTQYF
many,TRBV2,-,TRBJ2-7,TGTGCCAGCAGTGGGTTGGCCGGATCCTACGAGCAGTACTTC,CASSGLAGSYEQYF
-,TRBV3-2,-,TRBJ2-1,TGTGCCAGCAGCCAGGCTAGCGGGAGGGGTAATGAGCAGTTCTTC,CASSQASGRGNEQFF
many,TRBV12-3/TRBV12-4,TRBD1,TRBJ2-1,TGTGCCAGCAGCCGCGACAGGGGGATCTACAATGAGCAGTTCTTC,CASSRDRGIYNEQFF
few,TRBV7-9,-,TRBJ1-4,TGTGCCAGCAGCTTCTGGGGCGATAATGAAAAACTGTTTTTT,CASSFWGDNEKLFF
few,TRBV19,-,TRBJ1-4,TGTGCCAGTAGCGAGGACGGGATATGGAATGAAAAACTGTTTTTT,CASSEDGIWNEKLFF
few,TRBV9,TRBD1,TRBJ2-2,TGTGCCAGCAGCGTAGTTGTGGGACAGGGGAATGACGGGGAGCTGTTTTTT,CASSVVVGQGNDGELFF
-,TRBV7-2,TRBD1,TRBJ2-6,TGTGCCAGCAGCCCGGACAGGGGGGCCAACGTCCTGACTTTC,CASSPDRGANVLTF
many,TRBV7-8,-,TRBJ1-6,TGTGCCAGCAGCTTACACCAGGGTGGTTCACCCCTCCACTTT,CASSLHQGGSPLHF
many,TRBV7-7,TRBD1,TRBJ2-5,TGTGCTAGCAGCTCCACAGGGGTCCAAGAGACCCAGTACTTC,CASSSTGVQETQYF
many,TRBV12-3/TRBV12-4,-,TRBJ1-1,TGTGCCAGCAGTTCCACTGTAACAGGCCTCGCGAACACTGAAGCTTTCTTT,CASSSTVTGLANTEAFF
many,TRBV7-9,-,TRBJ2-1,TGTGCCAGCTACAGGGGGGGCCTTTACAATGAGCAGTTCTTC,CASYRGGLYNEQFF
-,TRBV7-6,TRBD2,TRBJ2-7,TGTGCCAGCAGCCTTAGCGGGAGGGCCGCCGAGCAGTACTTC,CASSLSGRAAEQYF
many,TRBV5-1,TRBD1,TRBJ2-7,TGCGCCAGCAGCCCGGACAGGGCGTCCTACGAGCAGTACTTC,CASSPDRASYEQYF
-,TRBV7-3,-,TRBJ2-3,TGTGCCAGCAGCTTAACGAAAGGAGATACGCAGTATTTT,CASSLTKGDTQYF